This TCR beta chain derives from a study of blood T cell repertoires in COVID-19. Study-wide background: Nucleic acid was either cDNA or gDNA, and it came from T cells, B-cell-depleted T cells, or PBMCs.

Germline V gives CDR1 SEHNR, CDR2 FQNEAQ (reference sequence). The CDR3 has 14 amino acids. V lost 6 bases, J lost 4 bases, and 4 bases stayed unmatched. How the authors handled the data: For nucleated cells, counts were estimated from reference gene primer amplification. Clones were read by immunoSEQ multiplex PCR, and TCRdb kept only the in-frame ones, dropping some. From that table come the V and J calls and clone size; the DNA was used to work out D and trimming. The sample includes approximately 70,000 clones, about nine tenths of them seen just once. This chain connects TRBV7-9 to TRBJ2-5; 11 bases agree with TRBD1. The sequence derives from a human donor with active COVID-19. The donor label of this sample is uncertain. Sequenced sample: peripheral blood. CDR3 amino acids: CASRRTGGGETQYF. The DNA of the CDR3 is TGTGCCAGCAGGCGGACAGGGGGCGGAGAGACCCAGTACTTC.